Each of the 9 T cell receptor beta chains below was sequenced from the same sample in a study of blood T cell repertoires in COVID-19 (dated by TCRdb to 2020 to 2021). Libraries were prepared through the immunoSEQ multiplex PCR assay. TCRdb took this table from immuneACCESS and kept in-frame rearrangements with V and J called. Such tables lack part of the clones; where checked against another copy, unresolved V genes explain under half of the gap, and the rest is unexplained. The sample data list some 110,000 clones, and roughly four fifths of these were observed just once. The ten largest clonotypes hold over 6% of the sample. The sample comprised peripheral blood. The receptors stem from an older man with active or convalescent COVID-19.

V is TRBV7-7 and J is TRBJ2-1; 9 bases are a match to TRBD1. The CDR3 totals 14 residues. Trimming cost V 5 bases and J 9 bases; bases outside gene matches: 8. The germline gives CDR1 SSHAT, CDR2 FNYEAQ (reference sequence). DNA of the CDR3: TGTGCCAGCAGCCCGGGACAGGGAATCGGTGAGCAGTTCTTC. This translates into CASSPGQGIGEQFF.

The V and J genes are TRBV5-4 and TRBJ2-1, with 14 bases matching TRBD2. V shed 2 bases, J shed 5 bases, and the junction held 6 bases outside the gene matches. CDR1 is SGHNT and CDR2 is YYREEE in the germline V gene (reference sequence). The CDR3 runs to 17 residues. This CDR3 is CASSFGTSGSINNEQFF. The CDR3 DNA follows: TGTGCCAGCAGCTTCGGGACTAGCGGGAGTATCAACAATGAGCAGTTCTTC.

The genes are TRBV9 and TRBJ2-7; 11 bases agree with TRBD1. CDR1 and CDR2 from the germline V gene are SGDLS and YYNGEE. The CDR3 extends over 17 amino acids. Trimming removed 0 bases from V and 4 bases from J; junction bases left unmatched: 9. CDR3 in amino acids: CASSVEDRGRGLYEQYF. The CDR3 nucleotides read TGTGCCAGCAGCGTAGAGGACAGGGGGCGTGGACTTTACGAGCAGTACTTC.

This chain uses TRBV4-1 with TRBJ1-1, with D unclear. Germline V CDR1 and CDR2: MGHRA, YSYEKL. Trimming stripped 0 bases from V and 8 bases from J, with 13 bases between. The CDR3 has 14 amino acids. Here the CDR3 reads CASSQDTGRREAFF. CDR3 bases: TGCGCCAGCAGCCAAGATACCGGGAGAAGGGAAGCTTTCTTT.

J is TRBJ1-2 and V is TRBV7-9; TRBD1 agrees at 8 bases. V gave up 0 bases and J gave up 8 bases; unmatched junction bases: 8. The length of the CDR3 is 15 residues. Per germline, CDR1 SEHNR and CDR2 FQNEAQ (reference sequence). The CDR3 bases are TGTGCCAGCAGCTTAGCAGCAGACAGGGGATACGGCTACACCTTC. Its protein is CASSLAADRGYGYTF.

CDR3 sequence: CASSPPGPLAKNIQYF. The CDR3 DNA sequence: TGTGCCAGCAGCCCCCCGGGTCCGTTAGCGAAAAACATTCAGTACTTC. This rearrangement joins TRBV5-6 to TRBJ2-4, with D possibly TRBD2 on 5 matching bases. Germline values: CDR1 SGHDT, CDR2 YYEEEE. V was shortened by 4 bases and J by 4 bases, with 18 bases between the two germline ends. The CDR3 totals 16 residues.

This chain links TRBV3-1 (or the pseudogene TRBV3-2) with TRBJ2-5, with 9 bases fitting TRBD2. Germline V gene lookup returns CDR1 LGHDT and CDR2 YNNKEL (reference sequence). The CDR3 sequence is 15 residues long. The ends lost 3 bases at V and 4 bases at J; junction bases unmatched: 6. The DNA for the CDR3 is TGTGCCAGCAGCCATGCAGGACTAGCGCGAGAGACCCAGTACTTC. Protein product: CASSHAGLARETQYF.

The CDR3 is CASSTTSYEQYF. The CDR3 region has the DNA TGTGCCAGCAGTACAACCAGTTACGAGCAGTACTTC. This chain connects TRBV6-6 to TRBJ2-7; no definite D call. CDR1 is MNHNY, CDR2 SVGAGI, per germline (reference sequence). This CDR3 is 12 amino acids long. Between the trimmed V and J ends, which lost 5 bases and 4 bases, there was a span of 9 bases.

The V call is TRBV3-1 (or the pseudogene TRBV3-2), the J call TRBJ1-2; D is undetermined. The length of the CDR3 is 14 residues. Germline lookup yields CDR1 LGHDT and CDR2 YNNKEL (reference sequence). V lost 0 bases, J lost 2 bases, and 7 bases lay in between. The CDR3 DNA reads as TGTGCCAGCAGCCAAGAGGGAGCGAACTATGGCTACACCTTC. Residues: CASSQEGANYGYTF.